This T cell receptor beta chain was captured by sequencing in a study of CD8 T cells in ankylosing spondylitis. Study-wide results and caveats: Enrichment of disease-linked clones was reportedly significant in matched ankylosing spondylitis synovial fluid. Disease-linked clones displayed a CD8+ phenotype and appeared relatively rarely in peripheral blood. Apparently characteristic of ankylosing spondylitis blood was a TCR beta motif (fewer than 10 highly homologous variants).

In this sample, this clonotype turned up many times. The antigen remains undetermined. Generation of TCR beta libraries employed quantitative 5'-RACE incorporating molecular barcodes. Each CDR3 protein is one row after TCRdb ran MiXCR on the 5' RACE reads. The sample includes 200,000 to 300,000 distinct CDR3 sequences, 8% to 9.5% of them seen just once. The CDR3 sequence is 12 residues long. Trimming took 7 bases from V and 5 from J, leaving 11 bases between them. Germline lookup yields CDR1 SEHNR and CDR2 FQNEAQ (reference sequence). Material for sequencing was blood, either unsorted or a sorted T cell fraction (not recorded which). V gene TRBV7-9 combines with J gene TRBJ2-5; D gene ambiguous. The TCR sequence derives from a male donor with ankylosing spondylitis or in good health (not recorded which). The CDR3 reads CASTRDRETQYF. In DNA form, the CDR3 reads TGTGCCAGCACAAGGGATCGGGAGACCCAGTACTTC.